This T cell receptor (beta chain) came from a study of CD8 T cells in Susac syndrome. CD8+ and CD4+ T cells taken from blood had their TCR beta sequenced. TEMRA cells were enriched by FACS, while CD8+ and CD4+ T cells were obtained through a negative isolation that was performed magnetically. Roughly 0.45 to 1 ug RNA was reverse transcribed with random hexamers. TCRdb reprocessed the immunoSEQ multiplex PCR reads via MiXCR and lists one record per CDR3 protein. Among 190,000 or so distinct CDR3 sequences listed, more than 85% were seen once. Losses at the gene ends were 5 bases for V and 5 bases for J; bases not matched to a gene: 10. CDR3 length: 14 residues. Germline V gene sequence: CDR1 DFQATT, CDR2 SNEGSKA (reference sequence).

This chain uses TRBV20-1 with TRBJ2-5, with 8 bases lining up with TRBD1. The specimen was CD4+ T cells from PBMCs. The TCR originated in a human donor with multiple sclerosis. The CDR3 sequence: CSALDRGGGETQYF. CDR3 in DNA: TGCAGTGCTCTTGACAGGGGTGGTGGGGAGACCCAGTACTTC.